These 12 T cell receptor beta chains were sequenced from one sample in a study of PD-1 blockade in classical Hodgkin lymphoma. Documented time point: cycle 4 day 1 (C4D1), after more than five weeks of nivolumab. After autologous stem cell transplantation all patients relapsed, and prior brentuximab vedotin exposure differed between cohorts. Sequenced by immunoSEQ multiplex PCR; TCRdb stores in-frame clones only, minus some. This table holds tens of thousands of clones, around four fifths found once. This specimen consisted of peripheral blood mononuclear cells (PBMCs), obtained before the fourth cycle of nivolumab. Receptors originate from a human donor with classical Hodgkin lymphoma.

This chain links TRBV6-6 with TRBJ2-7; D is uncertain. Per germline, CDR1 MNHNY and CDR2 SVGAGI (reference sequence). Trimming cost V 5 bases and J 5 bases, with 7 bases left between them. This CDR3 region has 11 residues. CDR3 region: CASSVRDEQYF. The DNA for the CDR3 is TGTGCCAGCAGTGTCCGAGACGAGCAGTACTTC.

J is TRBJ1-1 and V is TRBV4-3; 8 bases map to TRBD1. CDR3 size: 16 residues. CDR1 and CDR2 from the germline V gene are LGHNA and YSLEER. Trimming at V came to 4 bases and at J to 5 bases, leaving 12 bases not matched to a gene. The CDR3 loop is CASSLGPGQGGTEAFF. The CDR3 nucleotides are TGCGCCAGCAGCCTCGGTCCTGGACAGGGAGGGACTGAAGCTTTCTTT.

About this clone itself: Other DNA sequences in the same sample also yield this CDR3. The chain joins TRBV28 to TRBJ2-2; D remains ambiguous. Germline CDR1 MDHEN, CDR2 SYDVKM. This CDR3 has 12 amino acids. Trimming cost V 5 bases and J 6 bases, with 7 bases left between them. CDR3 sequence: CASSLVAGELFF. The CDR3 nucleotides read TGTGCCAGCAGTCTAGTAGCCGGGGAGCTGTTTTTT.

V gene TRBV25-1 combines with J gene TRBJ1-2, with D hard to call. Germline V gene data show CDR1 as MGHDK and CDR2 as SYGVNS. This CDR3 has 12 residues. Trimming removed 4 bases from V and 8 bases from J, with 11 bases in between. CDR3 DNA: TGTGCCAGCAGTGTGAGCTTCGGGGGCTACACCTTC. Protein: CASSVSFGGYTF.

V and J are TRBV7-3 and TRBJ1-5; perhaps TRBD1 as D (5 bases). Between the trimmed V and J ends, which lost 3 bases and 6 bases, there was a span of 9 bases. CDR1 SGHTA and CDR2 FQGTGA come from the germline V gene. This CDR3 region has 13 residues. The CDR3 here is CASSLLGGQPQHF. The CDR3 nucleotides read TGTGCCAGCAGCTTGCTCGGGGGTCAGCCCCAGCATTTT.

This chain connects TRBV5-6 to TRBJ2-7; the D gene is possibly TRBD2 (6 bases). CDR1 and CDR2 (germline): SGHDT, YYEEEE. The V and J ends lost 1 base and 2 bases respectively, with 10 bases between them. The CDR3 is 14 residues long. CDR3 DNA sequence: TGTGCCAGCAGCTTGAGCGGGCAGACCTACGAGCAGTACTTC. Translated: CASSLSGQTYEQYF.

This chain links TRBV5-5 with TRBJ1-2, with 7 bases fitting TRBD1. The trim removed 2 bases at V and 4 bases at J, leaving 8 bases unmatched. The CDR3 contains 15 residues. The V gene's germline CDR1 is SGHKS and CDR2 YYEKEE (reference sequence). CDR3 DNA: TGTGCCAGCAGCTTATCTACAGGGGAAAGCTATGGCTACACCTTC. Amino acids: CASSLSTGESYGYTF.

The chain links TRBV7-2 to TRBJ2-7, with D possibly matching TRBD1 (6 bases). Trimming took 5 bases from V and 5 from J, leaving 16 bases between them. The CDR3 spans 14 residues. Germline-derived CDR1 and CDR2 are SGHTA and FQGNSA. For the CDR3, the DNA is TGTGCCAGCAGCACACAGGGATCCTTGGACGAGCAGTACTTC. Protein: CASSTQGSLDEQYF.

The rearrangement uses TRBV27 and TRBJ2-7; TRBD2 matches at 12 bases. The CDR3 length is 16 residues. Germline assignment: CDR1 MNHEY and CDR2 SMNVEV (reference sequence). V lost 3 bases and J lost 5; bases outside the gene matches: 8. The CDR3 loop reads CASSFQGLAGYHEQYF. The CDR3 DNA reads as TGTGCCAGCAGTTTCCAAGGACTAGCGGGGTACCACGAGCAGTACTTC.

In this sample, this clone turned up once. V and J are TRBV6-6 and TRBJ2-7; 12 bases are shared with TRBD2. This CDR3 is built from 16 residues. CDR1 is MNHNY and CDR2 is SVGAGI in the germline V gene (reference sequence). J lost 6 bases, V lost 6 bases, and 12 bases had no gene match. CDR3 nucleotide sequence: TGTGCCAGCAGCTCCCAGACTAGCGGGGGTCTCGGCGAGCAGTACTTC. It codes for CASSSQTSGGLGEQYF.

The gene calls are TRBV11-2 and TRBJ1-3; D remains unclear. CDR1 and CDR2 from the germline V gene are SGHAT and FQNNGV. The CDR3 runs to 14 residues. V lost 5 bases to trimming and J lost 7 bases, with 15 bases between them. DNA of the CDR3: TGTGCCAGCAGCCAAGGGCTCGCCGGCAACACCATATATTTT. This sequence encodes CASSQGLAGNTIYF.

CDR3 amino acids: CASSQATGGYGYTF. As DNA, the CDR3 is TGCGCCAGCAGCCAGGCGACAGGGGGATATGGCTACACCTTC. This chain connects TRBV4-3 to TRBJ1-2, with TRBD1 matching over 9 bases. Germline values: CDR1 LGHNA, CDR2 YSLEER. This CDR3 has 14 amino acids. The trim removed 3 bases at V and 5 bases at J, leaving 4 bases unmatched.